This TCR beta chain appears in the sequencing data of a study of T cell responses to AZD1222 COVID-19 vaccine (dated by TCRdb to about 2021). For the wider study: Because spike-specific TCR depth and breadth did not differ between the two schedules, AZD1222 recipients who got a second dose at roughly 4 weeks were pooled with those who got a second dose at roughly 12 weeks. TCR sequencing covered approximately 230 trial participants: 207 given two doses of AZD1222 and 26 given two doses of MenACWY control vaccine. Trial participants were enrolled by age into subgroups of 18-55, 56-69 and 70-plus years, and about 150, 27 and 61 TCR-sequenced participants, respectively, were included in these subgroups. Overall results and qualifications from the work: Epitopes outside the regions mutated in the B.1.351 and B.1.1.7 variants were reportedly recognized by nearly half of the unique spike-specific TCRs. In the small 56-69-year group, the increase in depth fell short of significance, most likely because of low power. Conclusions about previously exposed vaccinees are limited, since just five or six AZD1222 recipients were seropositive for SARS-CoV-2 at baseline. Spike-specific TCR breadth and depth rose significantly after two AZD1222 doses compared with day 0 and with MenACWY recipients. Because no day 14 peak-response samples were available, repertoires were characterized only after the peak T cell response. Most participants were white British and females outnumbered males, and the authors suggested that clonal diversity may have been underestimated. The vaccine-associated CD4 TCRs covered the entire spike protein, and the dominant responses fell in regions 160-218 and 743-854.

CDR1 and CDR2, looked up from the germline V gene, are WSHSY and SAAADI. V drops 6 bases and J drops 3 bases, leaving 8 bases in between. Including cysteine and phenylalanine, the CDR3 has 13 amino acids. Just CDR3 DNA is preserved here, 39 bases in frame from base 1. The label giving this sample's time point can be read as: baseline before first vaccination. The vaccinee samples were drawn from two UK trials, COV001 and COV002, one of which was a single-blind randomized controlled phase 2/3 trial testing AZD1222 (ChAdOx1 nCoV-19) in healthy adults. For TCRbeta chain sequencing, PBMC samples were collected from trial participants at day 0 and at day 28 after the second dose. Note on this clone: The clone's antigen remains unknown. No per-base quality is available; no much larger clone lies one base away.

The CDR3 regions of human TCRbeta chains were analyzed by immunosequencing. Under the source paper's analysis protocol: Repertoire TCRs were matched against a reference library of SARS-CoV-2-specific TCRs generated with the MIRA antigen-specificity platform. Breadth was defined as the fraction of unique TCRs that were SARS-CoV-2-associated, and depth was defined as the fraction of total T cells that were SARS-CoV-2-associated. Using the MIRA data, every spike-specific TCR was mapped to the spike region that the TCR reacted to and assigned to either a CD4 or a CD8 class. Log10-transformed breadth and depth values were compared by one-way ANOVA with Sidak's multiple comparisons tests. TCRdb took over this immuneACCESS table, retaining in-frame rearrangements with V and J assigned. Such tables are incomplete; in checked studies, under half of the missing clones stem from an unresolved V gene, and the remainder is unexplained. D and trimming were read from the DNA, whereas the V and J calls and clone size are those reported in that table. The sample includes 140,000 to 150,000 clones, with 80% to 90% observed a single time. Together, the top ten hold 1.5% to 2% of the sample.

The clonotype originates from an adult in good health. The chain couples TRBV10-2 to TRBJ2-2; the D gene is perhaps TRBD1, from 5 matching bases. Sequences were derived from peripheral blood, sampled on day 0 of AZD1222 vaccination. CDR3 loop: CASRQTDTGELFF. The base sequence is TGCGCCAGCAGACAGACAGACACCGGGGAGCTGTTTTTT.